This TCR beta chain comes out of a study of blood T cell repertoires in COVID-19 (dated by TCRdb to the early 2020s). Describing the broader study: Collaborator samples came from the United States, Italy and Spain and covered acute and convalescent phases of COVID-19. The sample metadata nearly always contained a de-identified subject ID, COVID-19 status, age in years and sex. Subjects who had been exposed to COVID-19, were actively infected with it, or had recovered from it provided the deeply sampled blood TCRbeta repertoires that made up the dataset. The repertoires were made available in a free public database intended to serve as a resource for research on the immune response to SARS-CoV-2. The prospective study material was composed of cDNA or gDNA derived from T cells, B-cell-depleted T cells, or PBMCs. Samples came from the ongoing ImmuneRACE study (first 160 participants) plus 1,254 subjects from 6 global collaborators. Where available, HLA class I and class II types were taken from metadata supplied by the sample provider and were not determined by assay-based typing.

This clone was detected once. No antigen is known for it. No qualities accompany the bases; no much larger clone lies one base away. Participants in the prospective study were aged roughly 18 to 100 years, lived in more than 20 United States geographic areas, and enrolled through a virtual design. To assign participants to cohorts, the prospective study relied on clinical history that participants themselves reported in a screening survey and a study questionnaire. Recovered participants in ImmuneRACE Cohort 3 were defined as having two consecutive negative NP/OP PCR tests, clearance from a healthcare professional, or resolution of symptoms. In the prospective study, whole blood, serum and a nasopharyngeal or oropharyngeal swab were collected from each participant by mobile phlebotomists. Prospective study participants could optionally give additional blood draws and questionnaires over an approximately 2-month period. Before DNA extraction, prospective study blood samples were shipped either frozen or at room temperature.

The immunoSEQ Assay, a bias-controlled multiplex PCR, was used to amplify TCRbeta CDR3 regions from genomic DNA. On the authors' methods: Nucleated cell counts per sample were estimated from amplification of reference gene primers within the assay. To quantify the absolute abundance of each unique TCRbeta CDR3 rearrangement, sequence reads were collapsed and filtered. For each sample, productive Simpson clonality was calculated as the square root of Simpson's diversity index across productive rearrangements. Sourced from immuneACCESS, this table was stored by TCRdb with only in-frame sequences that have V and J called. A share of the clones is absent; for the studies checked, an unresolved V gene accounts for under half, and the remainder has no known explanation. The V and J calls and clone size are taken from that table; D and trimming were inferred from the DNA. For this sample the table gives around 150,000 clones, of which around 84% were detected only once. The ten largest account for around 6.1% of the sample.

The investigation overall reported the following: How much clinical and demographic metadata was included differed by source and by participant, and the metadata was provided uncurated.

The germline V gene provides CDR1 MNHNS and CDR2 SASEGT. Counted from cysteine to phenylalanine, this CDR3 has 13 amino acids. Here the CDR3 DNA is all that survives: 39 bases in frame from base 1. V and J lose 3 bases and 10 bases, and a span of 15 bases separates them. The rearrangement joined TRBV6-1 to TRBJ1-1; the D gene lacks a confident call. The material sequenced was PBMCs or T cells enriched from blood (not recorded which). This TCR came from a middle-aged man who had recovered from COVID-19. The CDR3 in this case is CASSEEELRGAFF. Here is the DNA: TGTGCCAGCAGTGAGGAAGAACTGAGAGGAGCTTTCTTT.